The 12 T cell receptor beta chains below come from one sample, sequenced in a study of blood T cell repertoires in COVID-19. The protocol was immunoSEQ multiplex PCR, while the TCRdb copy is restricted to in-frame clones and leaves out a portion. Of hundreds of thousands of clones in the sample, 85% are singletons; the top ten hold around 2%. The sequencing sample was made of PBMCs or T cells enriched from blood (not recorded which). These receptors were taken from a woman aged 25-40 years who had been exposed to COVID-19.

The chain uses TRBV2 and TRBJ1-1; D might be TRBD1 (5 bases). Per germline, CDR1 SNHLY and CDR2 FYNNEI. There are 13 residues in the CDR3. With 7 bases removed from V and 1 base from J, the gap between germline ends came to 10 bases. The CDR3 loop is CASTPDRNTEAFF. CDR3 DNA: TGTGCCAGCACCCCAGACAGGAACACTGAAGCTTTCTTT.

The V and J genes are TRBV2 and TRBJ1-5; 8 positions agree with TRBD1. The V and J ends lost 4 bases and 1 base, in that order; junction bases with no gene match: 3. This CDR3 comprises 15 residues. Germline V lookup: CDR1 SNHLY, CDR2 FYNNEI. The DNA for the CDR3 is TGTGCCAGCAGTGGTCAGGGGGCGAGCAATCAGCCCCAGCATTTT. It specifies CASSGQGASNQPQHF.

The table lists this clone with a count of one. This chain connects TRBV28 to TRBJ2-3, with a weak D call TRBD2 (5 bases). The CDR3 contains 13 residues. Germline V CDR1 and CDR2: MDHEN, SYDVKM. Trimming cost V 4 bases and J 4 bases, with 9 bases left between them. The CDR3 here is CASSSRAPDTQYF. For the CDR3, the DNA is TGTGCCAGCAGTTCGAGGGCCCCAGATACGCAGTATTTT.

CDR3 loop: CASSIVGDGNQPQHF. CDR3 in DNA: TGTGCCAGTAGTATAGTAGGGGATGGCAATCAGCCCCAGCATTTT. V usage is TRBV19 and J usage is TRBJ1-5, with D possibly TRBD1 on 5 matching bases. Trimming took off 1 base at V and 2 bases at J, with 9 bases between the two ends. Germline CDR1 is LNHDA and CDR2 is SQIVND (reference sequence). This CDR3 is 15 amino acids long.

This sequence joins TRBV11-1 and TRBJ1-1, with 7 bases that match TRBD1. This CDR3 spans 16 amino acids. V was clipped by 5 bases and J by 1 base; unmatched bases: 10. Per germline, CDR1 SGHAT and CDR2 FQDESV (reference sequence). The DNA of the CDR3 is TGTGCCAGCAGCGAAGAGGTAGGGGGCCCGAACACTGAAGCTTTCTTT. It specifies CASSEEVGGPNTEAFF.

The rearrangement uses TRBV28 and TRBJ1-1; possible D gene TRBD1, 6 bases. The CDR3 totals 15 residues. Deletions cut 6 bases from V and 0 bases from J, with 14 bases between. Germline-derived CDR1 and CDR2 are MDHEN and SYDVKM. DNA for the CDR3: TGTGCCAGCAGCTACGGGACAAACTTGAACACTGAAGCTTTCTTT. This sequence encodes CASSYGTNLNTEAFF. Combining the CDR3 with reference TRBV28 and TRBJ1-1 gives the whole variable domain DVKVTQSSRYLVKRTGEKVFLECVQDMDHENMFWYRQDPGLGLRLIYFSYDVKMKEKGDIPEGYSVSREKKERFSLILESASTNQTSMYLCASSYGTNLNTEAFFGQGTRLTVV.

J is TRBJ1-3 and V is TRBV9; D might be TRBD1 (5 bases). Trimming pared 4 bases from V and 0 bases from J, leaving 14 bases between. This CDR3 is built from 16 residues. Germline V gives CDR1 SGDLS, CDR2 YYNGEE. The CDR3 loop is CASSPQGLDSGNTIYF. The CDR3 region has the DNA TGTGCCAGCAGCCCCCAGGGATTAGACTCTGGAAACACCATATATTTT. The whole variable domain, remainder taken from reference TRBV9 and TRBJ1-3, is DSGVTQTPKHLITATGQRVTLRCSPRSGDLSVYWYQQSLDQGLQFLIQYYNGEERAKGNILERFSAQQFPDLHSELNLSSLELGDSALYFCASSPQGLDSGNTIYFGEGSWLTVV.

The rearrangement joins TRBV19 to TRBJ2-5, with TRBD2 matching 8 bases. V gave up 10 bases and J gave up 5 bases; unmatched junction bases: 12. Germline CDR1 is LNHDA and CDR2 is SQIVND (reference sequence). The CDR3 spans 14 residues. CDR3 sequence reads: CATHQSGGVETQYF. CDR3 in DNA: TGTGCCACCCACCAATCGGGAGGGGTTGAGACCCAGTACTTC.

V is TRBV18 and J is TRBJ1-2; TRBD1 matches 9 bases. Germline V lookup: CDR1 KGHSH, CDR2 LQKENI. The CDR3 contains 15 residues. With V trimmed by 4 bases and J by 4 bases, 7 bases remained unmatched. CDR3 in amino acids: CASSLPGTGSYGYTF. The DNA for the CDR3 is TGTGCCAGCTCACTACCCGGGACAGGGTCCTATGGCTACACCTTC.

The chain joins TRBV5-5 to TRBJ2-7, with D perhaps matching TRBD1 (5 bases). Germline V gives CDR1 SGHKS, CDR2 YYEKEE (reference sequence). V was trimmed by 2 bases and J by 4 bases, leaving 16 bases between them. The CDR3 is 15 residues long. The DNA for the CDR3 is TGTGCCAGCAGCTTTCAGCGTCCCAGGGTTTACGAGCAGTACTTC. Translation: CASSFQRPRVYEQYF. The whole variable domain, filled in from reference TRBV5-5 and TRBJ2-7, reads DAGVTQSPTHLIKTRGQQVTLRCSPISGHKSVSWYQQVLGQGPQFIFQYYEKEERGRGNFPDRFSARQFPNYSSELNVNALLLGDSALYLCASSFQRPRVYEQYFGPGTRLTVT.

The chain's CDR3 is CASSKGTGDAANTGELFF. The DNA of the CDR3 is TGTGCCAGTAGTAAGGGGACAGGAGATGCCGCGAACACCGGGGAGCTGTTTTTT. The V and J genes are TRBV19 and TRBJ2-2; TRBD1 matches at 8 bases. Germline values: CDR1 LNHDA, CDR2 SQIVND (reference sequence). The CDR3 sequence is 18 residues long. Trimming took 4 bases from V and 0 from J; bases not matched to a gene: 10.

CDR3 sequence (DNA): TGTGCCAGCAGCTTAGCGGGCAGGGCCTACGAGCAGTACTTC. It yields the protein CASSLAGRAYEQYF. This chain connects TRBV7-8 to TRBJ2-7, with D tentatively TRBD1 (5 bases). Germline CDR1 and CDR2: SGHVS and FQNEAQ. The CDR3 runs 14 residues. V lost 0 bases, J lost 2 bases, and 8 bases lay in between.